This T cell receptor beta chain was identified during a study of blood T cells in healthy people across ages. Turning to the study itself: Every two T cells gave about one barcoded beta molecule via template switching. Whole-study findings and limits: Versus aged donors, long-lived donors had higher diversity and more naive CD4+ cells. Observed TCR beta diversity per million T cells went down as age went up. This fall followed a roughly linear course with age.

The use of a sample-barcoded 5' primer and a J-beta primer mix characterized a second PCR of roughly 6 to 11 cycles. The authors tagged each cDNA molecule using a template-switch adaptor with 12 random nucleotides. TCRdb re-analysed the 5' RACE reads in MiXCR, keeping a single row per CDR3 protein. The table has just over 800,000 distinct CDR3 sequences, roughly 60% seen once; the top ten hold about a quarter. About this clonotype itself: Its antigen is as yet unknown.

The sequencing input was blood. The TCR originated in a man aged 25 to 45 in good health.

Written as DNA, the CDR3 is TGTGCCAGCGCCGGGACTAGCGGGGGGCGTTCCGCAGATACGCAGTATTTT. Translation gives CASAGTSGGRSADTQYF. This rearrangement joins TRBV28 to TRBJ2-3; the match to TRBD2 covers 15 bases. Losses at the gene ends were 8 bases for V and 4 bases for J; bases not matched to a gene: 10. Germline-derived CDR1 and CDR2 are MDHEN and SYDVKM. The CDR3 runs 17 residues.